The 18 T cell receptor beta chains below were found in one sample sequenced in a study of beta chain features in type 1 diabetes (dated by TCRdb to the late 2010s). The library was produced with the immunoSEQ multiplex PCR assay. The entire isolated RNA was reverse transcribed using the High Capacity cDNA Reverse Transcription Kit, and thus expressed TCRB transcripts were sequenced. TCRdb retrieved this table from immuneACCESS and kept in-frame rearrangements only. Not all clones are present; in checked studies, unresolved V genes account for under half, and no reason is known for the remainder. The sample table holds 300,000 to 350,000 clones, of which around 20% were seen once. The top ten hold under 0.055% of the sample. Input material: naive CD4+ T cells from blood. The cell subset or site label, read with the paper, signifies: true naive CD4+ T cells. The receptor set was obtained from a woman younger than 35 in good health.

V usage is TRBV28 and J usage is TRBJ1-2; 8 bases align to TRBD1. The germline V gene has CDR1 MDHEN and CDR2 SYDVKM. The CDR3 loop spans 15 amino acids. V dropped 2 bases and J dropped 5; count of bases not matched to a gene: 7. For the CDR3, the DNA is TGTGCCAGCAGTTTACGTGCAGGGGGCGGGTATGGCTACACCTTC. It yields the protein CASSLRAGGGYGYTF.

The sample holds a few counts of this clone. V and J are TRBV7-2 and TRBJ2-7, with a tentative D call TRBD1 (5 bases). The CDR3 is made up of 13 amino acids. The germline gives CDR1 SGHTA, CDR2 FQGNSA. Deletions cut 4 bases from V and 4 bases from J, with 11 bases between. The CDR3, as DNA: TGTGCCAGCAGCTCGACTCAGGGTTACGAGCAGTACTTC. It is translated as CASSSTQGYEQYF. Full variable domain (rest looked up from reference TRBV7-2 and TRBJ2-7): GAGVSQSPSNKVTEKGKDVELRCDPISGHTALYWYRQSLGQGLEFLIYFQGNSAPDKSGLPSDRFSAERTGGSVSTLTIQRTQQEDSAVYLCASSSTQGYEQYFGPGTRLTVT.

This clone occurred a few times. The chain links TRBV4-2 to TRBJ2-3, with TRBD2 matching over 14 bases. V lost 0 bases to trimming and J lost 6 bases; unmatched junction nucleotides: 5. The V gene's germline CDR1 is LGHNA and CDR2 YNFKEQ. The CDR3 runs 17 residues. CDR3 DNA sequence: TGTGCCAGCAGCCAAGAGACTAGCGGGAGGGGTGAGGATACGCAGTATTTT. It yields the protein CASSQETSGRGEDTQYF.

The chain joins TRBV6-1 to TRBJ1-5; possible D gene TRBD1, 6 bases. Between the trimmed V and J ends, which lost 3 bases and 4 bases, there was a span of 16 bases. The CDR3 loop spans 16 amino acids. The V gene's germline CDR1 is MNHNS and CDR2 SASEGT. CDR3 residues: CASSDPYRENNQPQHF. The CDR3 DNA follows: TGTGCCAGCAGTGACCCTTACAGGGAGAATAATCAGCCCCAGCATTTT.

The sample holds a few counts of this clone. The V and J genes are TRBV30 and TRBJ1-1, with 8 positions matching TRBD1. CDR3 size: 16 residues. Looked up from germline, CDR1 is GTSNPN and CDR2 is SVGIG (reference sequence). J gave up 4 bases and V 4 bases, and 14 bases lay outside the gene matches. CDR3 protein: CAWIGRGLLGGTEAFF. The CDR3 nucleotides read TGTGCCTGGATCGGCAGGGGGCTCTTAGGTGGCACTGAAGCTTTCTTT.

The chain has TRBV2 and TRBJ2-1; 7 bases align to TRBD1. The V gene end was trimmed by 6 bases and the J gene end by 4 bases; junction bases not matched to a gene: 3. In germline, CDR1 is SNHLY, CDR2 FYNNEI. The CDR3 length is 13 residues. The CDR3 DNA follows: TGTGCCAGCAGCACGGGACAGTACAATGAGCAGTTCTTC. Amino acids: CASSTGQYNEQFF.

The chain recombines TRBV12-5 with TRBJ1-5, with a possible D match to TRBD1 (6 bases). This CDR3 has 14 amino acids. Germline V lookup: CDR1 LGHNT, CDR2 FRNRAP. Trimming took off 3 bases at V and 4 bases at J, with 10 bases between the two ends. DNA of the CDR3: TGTGCTAGTGGTTTAACAGGGAGAAATCAGCCCCAGCATTTT. This codes for CASGLTGRNQPQHF.

The rearrangement joins TRBV9 to TRBJ2-5; TRBD2 matches at 7 bases. CDR3 length equals 16 residues. Germline values: CDR1 SGDLS, CDR2 YYNGEE. Losses at the gene ends were 0 bases for V and 5 bases for J; bases not matched to a gene: 10. CDR3 coding DNA: TGTGCCAGCAGCGTAGAAAGCGGGGCGTTGAGGGAGACCCAGTACTTC. It is translated as CASSVESGALRETQYF.

The chain recombines TRBV19 with TRBJ1-2; D not certain. This CDR3 contains 15 residues. V was clipped by 7 bases and J by 0 bases, with 15 bases between them. Germline CDR1 and CDR2: LNHDA and SQIVND (reference sequence). The CDR3 loop reads CASITSPGTNYGYTF. The CDR3 DNA reads as TGTGCCAGTATCACCAGCCCGGGGACTAACTATGGCTACACCTTC.

V is TRBV19 and J is TRBJ2-3; 10 nucleotides line up with TRBD1. The germline gives CDR1 LNHDA, CDR2 SQIVND (reference sequence). The CDR3 is made up of 15 amino acids. Losses at the gene ends were 4 bases for V and 1 base for J; bases not matched to a gene: 2. The CDR3 DNA reads as TGTGCCAGTAGTACTGGACAGGGGGGCACAGATACGCAGTATTTT. Translated: CASSTGQGGTDTQYF.

The chain is built from TRBV6-5 and TRBJ2-7; 8 bases are shared with TRBD1. The CDR3 is made up of 16 amino acids. The germline V gene encodes CDR1 MNHEY and CDR2 SVGAGI. With 4 bases clipped from V and 4 bases from J, the junction kept 12 bases outside the gene matches. The CDR3 region is CASSSVTQGARYEQYF. The CDR3 DNA follows: TGTGCCAGCAGTTCAGTCACTCAGGGGGCACGATACGAGCAGTACTTC.

J is TRBJ1-2 and V is TRBV5-4, with TRBD1 as a possible D gene (5 bases). The V and J ends lost 0 bases and 5 bases respectively, with 11 bases between them. From germline, CDR1 is SGHNT and CDR2 YYREEE (reference sequence). The CDR3 runs 14 residues. The CDR3 sequence: CASSLADSLYGYTF. The CDR3 coding sequence is TGTGCCAGCAGCTTGGCCGACAGTTTGTATGGCTACACCTTC.

The rearrangement links TRBV23-1 to TRBJ2-1; unclear D gene. TRBV23-1 is identified as an open reading frame with a role that is uncertain. The V gene lost 2 bases and the J gene lost 8 bases, with 13 bases spanning the gap. The CDR3 runs 14 residues. CDR3 DNA sequence: TGCGCCAGCAGTCAAGTCGCTAGTGGCGATGAGCAGTTCTTC. This encodes CASSQVASGDEQFF.

The gene calls are TRBV9 and TRBJ1-2; 7 bases agree with TRBD1. After removal of 1 base from V and 8 bases from J, the junction contained 11 bases not matched to a gene. The length of the CDR3 is 15 residues. CDR1 and CDR2 (germline): SGDLS, YYNGEE. CDR3 amino acids: CASSVIPTGVGGYTF. In nucleotides, the CDR3 is TGTGCCAGCAGCGTAATCCCCACAGGGGTTGGGGGCTACACCTTC.

V usage is TRBV29-1 and J usage is TRBJ1-1, with unresolved D. The CDR3 loop spans 14 amino acids. From germline, CDR1 is SQVTM and CDR2 ANQGSEA. V lost 7 bases and J lost 5, with 20 bases in between. The CDR3 sequence: CSAETGVGKTEAFF. As DNA, the CDR3 is TGCAGCGCGGAGACGGGAGTGGGAAAGACTGAAGCTTTCTTT.

The V and J genes are TRBV29-1 and TRBJ2-2; TRBD1 matches at 11 bases. The CDR3 extends over 14 amino acids. With V trimmed by 8 bases and J by 6 bases, 8 bases remained unmatched. Germline CDR1 SQVTM, CDR2 ANQGSEA. The CDR3 DNA sequence: TGCAGCTCGAGGGGGGGACAGGGGGCCGGGGAGCTGTTTTTT. Encoded protein: CSSRGGQGAGELFF.

There are a few counts of this clone. The chain employs TRBV7-9 and TRBJ1-2; D is ambiguous. Germline-derived CDR1 and CDR2 are SEHNR and FQNEAQ (reference sequence). The CDR3 sequence is 13 residues long. Deletions cut 6 bases from V and 8 bases from J, with 16 bases between. The CDR3 DNA sequence: TGTGCCAGCAGTTCCACTCCCCTCAGGGGCTACACCTTC. It encodes CASSSTPLRGYTF.

The chain recombines TRBV30 with TRBJ2-3; TRBD2 is a possible D gene (7 bases). V was cut by 7 bases and J by 5 bases, with 19 bases left in between. The germline CDR1 and CDR2 sequences are GTSNPN and SVGIG (reference sequence). The CDR3 spans 14 residues. DNA for the CDR3: TGTGCCTACCACAGGGCCCCGGGGGGAGATACGCAGTATTTT. It is translated as CAYHRAPGGDTQYF. The whole variable domain, remainder taken from reference TRBV30 and TRBJ2-3, is SQTIHQWPATLVQPVGSPLSLECTVEGTSNPNLYWYRQAAGRGLQLLFYSVGIGQISSEVPQNLSASRPQDRQFILSSKKLLLSDSGFYLCAYHRAPGGDTQYFGPGTRLTVL.